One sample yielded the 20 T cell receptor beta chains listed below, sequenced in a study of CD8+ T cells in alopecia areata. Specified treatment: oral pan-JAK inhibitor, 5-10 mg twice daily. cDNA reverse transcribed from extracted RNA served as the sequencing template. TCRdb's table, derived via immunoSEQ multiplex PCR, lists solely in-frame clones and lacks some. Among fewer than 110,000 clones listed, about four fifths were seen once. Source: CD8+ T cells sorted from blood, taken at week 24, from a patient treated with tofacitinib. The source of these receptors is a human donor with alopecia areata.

CDR3 DNA: TGTGCCAGCAGTCCCGATACCGGGACAGGGTTTCAGCCCCAGCATTTT. It is translated as CASSPDTGTGFQPQHF. The genes are TRBV27 and TRBJ1-5, with TRBD1 matching 9 bases. This CDR3 contains 16 residues. V was clipped by 5 bases and J by 6 bases; unmatched bases: 11. Germline V gene sequence: CDR1 MNHEY, CDR2 SMNVEV (reference sequence).

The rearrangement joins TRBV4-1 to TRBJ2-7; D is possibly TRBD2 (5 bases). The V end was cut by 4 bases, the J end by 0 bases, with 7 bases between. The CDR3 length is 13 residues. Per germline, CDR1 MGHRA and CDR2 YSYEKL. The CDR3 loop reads CASSPRDSYEQYF. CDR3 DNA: TGCGCCAGCAGCCCCCGGGACTCCTACGAGCAGTACTTC.

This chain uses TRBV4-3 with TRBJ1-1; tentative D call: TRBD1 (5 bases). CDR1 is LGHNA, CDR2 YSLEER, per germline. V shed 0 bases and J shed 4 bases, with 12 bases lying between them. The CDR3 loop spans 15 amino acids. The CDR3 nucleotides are TGCGCCAGCAGCCAAGATGGGGGAGCAGGCACTGAAGCTTTCTTT. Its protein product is CASSQDGGAGTEAFF.

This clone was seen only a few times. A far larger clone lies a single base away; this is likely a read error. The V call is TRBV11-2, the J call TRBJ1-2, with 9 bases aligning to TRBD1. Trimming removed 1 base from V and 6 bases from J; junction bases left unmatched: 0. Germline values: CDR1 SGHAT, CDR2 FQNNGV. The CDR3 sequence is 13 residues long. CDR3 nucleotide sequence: TGTGCCAGCAGCTTAGGGACAGGGGATGGCTACACCTTC. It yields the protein CASSLGTGDGYTF.

DNA of the CDR3: TGTGCCAGCAGTCCCCACGACCTCAGCGGGGGCCGCACAGATACGCAGTATTTT. Residues: CASSPHDLSGGRTDTQYF. J is TRBJ2-3 and V is TRBV27; 8 bases are shared with TRBD2. The CDR3 has 18 residues. The germline gives CDR1 MNHEY, CDR2 SMNVEV (reference sequence). V dropped 5 bases and J dropped 1; count of bases not matched to a gene: 14.

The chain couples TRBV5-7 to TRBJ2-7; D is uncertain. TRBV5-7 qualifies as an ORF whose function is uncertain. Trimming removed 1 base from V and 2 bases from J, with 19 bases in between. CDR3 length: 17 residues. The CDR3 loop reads CASSLIRIPRLAYEQYF. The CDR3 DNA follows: TGTGCCAGCAGCTTGATCAGGATCCCCAGGCTAGCCTACGAGCAGTACTTC.

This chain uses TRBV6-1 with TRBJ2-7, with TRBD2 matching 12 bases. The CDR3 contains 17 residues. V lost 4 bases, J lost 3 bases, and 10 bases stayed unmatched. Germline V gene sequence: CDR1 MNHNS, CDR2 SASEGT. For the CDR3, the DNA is TGTGCCAGCAGTGGACGGACTAGCGGGGCCCCCTTCTACGAGCAGTACTTC. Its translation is CASSGRTSGAPFYEQYF.

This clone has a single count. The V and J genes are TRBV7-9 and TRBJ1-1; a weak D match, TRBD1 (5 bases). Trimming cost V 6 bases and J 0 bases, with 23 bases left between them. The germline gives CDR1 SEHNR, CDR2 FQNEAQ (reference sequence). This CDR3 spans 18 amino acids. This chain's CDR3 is CASSPGGAAPLMNTEAFF. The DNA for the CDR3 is TGTGCCAGCAGTCCTGGCGGGGCAGCCCCTCTCATGAACACTGAAGCTTTCTTT.

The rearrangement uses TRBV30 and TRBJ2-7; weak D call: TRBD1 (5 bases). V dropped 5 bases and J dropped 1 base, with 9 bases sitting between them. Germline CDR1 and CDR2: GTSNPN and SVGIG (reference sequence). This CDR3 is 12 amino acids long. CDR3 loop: CAWDSPSYEQYF. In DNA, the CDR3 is TGTGCCTGGGACAGCCCTTCCTACGAGCAGTACTTC.

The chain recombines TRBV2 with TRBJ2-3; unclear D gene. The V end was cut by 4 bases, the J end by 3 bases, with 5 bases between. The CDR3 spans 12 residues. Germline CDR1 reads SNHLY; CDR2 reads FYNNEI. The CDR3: CASSGGTDTQYF. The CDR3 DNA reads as TGTGCCAGCAGTGGGGGAACAGATACGCAGTATTTT.

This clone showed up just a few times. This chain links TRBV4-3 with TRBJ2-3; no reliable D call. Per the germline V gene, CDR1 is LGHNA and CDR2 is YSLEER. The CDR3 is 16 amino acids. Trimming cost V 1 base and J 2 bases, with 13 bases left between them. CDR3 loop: CASSQGRTRPTDTQYF. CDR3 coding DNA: TGCGCCAGCAGCCAAGGACGGACCCGACCCACAGATACGCAGTATTTT.

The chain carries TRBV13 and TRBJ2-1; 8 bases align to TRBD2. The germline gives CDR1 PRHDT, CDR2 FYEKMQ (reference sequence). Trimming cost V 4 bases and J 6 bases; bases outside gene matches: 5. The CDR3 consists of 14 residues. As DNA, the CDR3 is TGTGCCAGCAGCTCCGGGACTAGGGTCAATGAGCAGTTCTTC. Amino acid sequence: CASSSGTRVNEQFF.

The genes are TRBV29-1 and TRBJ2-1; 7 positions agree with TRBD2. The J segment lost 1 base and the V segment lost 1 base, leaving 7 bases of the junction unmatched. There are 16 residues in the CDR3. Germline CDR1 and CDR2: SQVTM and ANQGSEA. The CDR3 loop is CSVEGREGRSYNEQFF. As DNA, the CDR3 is TGCAGCGTTGAAGGGAGGGAGGGAAGGTCCTACAATGAGCAGTTCTTC.

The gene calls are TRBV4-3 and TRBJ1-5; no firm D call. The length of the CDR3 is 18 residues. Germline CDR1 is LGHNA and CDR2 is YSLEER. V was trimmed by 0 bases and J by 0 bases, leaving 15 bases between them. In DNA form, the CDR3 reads TGCGCCAGCAGCCAAGATCCGGCCACTCAAACTAGCAATCAGCCCCAGCATTTT. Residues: CASSQDPATQTSNQPQHF.

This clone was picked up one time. The DNA for the CDR3 is TGTGCCAGCAGCCTTATCCGGGACAGGGGGTTTGAGGAGACCCAGTACTTC. This gives the protein CASSLIRDRGFEETQYF. The chain recombines TRBV7-9 with TRBJ2-5; 11 bases map to TRBD1. There are 17 residues in the CDR3. CDR1 SEHNR and CDR2 FQNEAQ come from the germline V gene (reference sequence). With V trimmed by 5 bases and J by 5 bases, 13 bases remained unmatched.

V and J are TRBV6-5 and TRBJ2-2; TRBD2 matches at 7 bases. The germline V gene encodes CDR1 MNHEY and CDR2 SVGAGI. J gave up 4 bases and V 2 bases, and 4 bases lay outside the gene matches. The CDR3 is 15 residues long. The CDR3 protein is CASSYLRGGTGELFF. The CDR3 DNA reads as TGTGCCAGCAGTTACCTTCGCGGGGGCACCGGGGAGCTGTTTTTT.

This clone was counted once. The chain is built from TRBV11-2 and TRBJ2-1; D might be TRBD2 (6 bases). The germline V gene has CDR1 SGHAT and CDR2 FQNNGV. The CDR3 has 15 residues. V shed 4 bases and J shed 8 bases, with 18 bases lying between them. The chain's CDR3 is CASSSPSRGVYEQFF. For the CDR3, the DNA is TGTGCCAGCAGCTCCCCTTCGCGGGGTGTATATGAGCAGTTCTTC.

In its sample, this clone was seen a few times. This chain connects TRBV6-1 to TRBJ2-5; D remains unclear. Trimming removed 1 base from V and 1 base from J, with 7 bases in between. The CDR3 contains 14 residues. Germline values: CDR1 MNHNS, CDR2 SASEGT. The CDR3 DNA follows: TGTGCCAGCAGTGAAGTCTACGGCCAAGAGACCCAGTACTTC. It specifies CASSEVYGQETQYF.

In DNA, the CDR3 is TGTGCCAGCAGCTCAGGACAGACTGAAGCTTTCTTT. It specifies CASSSGQTEAFF. This chain connects TRBV5-6 to TRBJ1-1; tentative D call: TRBD1 (6 bases). Germline-derived CDR1 and CDR2 are SGHDT and YYEEEE. V gave up 3 bases and J gave up 5 bases, with 8 bases separating them. The CDR3 runs to 12 residues.

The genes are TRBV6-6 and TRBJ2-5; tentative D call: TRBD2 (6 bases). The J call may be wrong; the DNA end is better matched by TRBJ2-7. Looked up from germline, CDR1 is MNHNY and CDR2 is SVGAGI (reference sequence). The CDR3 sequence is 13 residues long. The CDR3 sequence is CASRIGTAYEQYF. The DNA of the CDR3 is TGTGCCAGCAGGATAGGGACTGCCTACGAGCAGTACTTC.